A selection of T cell receptor beta chains follows, all from one sample in a study of regulatory T cells in long-lasting Graves disease. TCRdb used MiXCR to reprocess the multiplex PCR reads, holding one entry per CDR3 protein. The sample comprises fewer than 400,000 distinct CDR3 sequences, roughly 18% of which are singletons, and around 37% rests with the top ten. The source material was peripheral blood mononuclear cells (PBMCs), sampled at new diagnosis, from a patient treated with antithyroid drugs. The receptors shown here come from a female donor with Graves disease. CDR3s include the opening cysteine and the closing phenylalanine or tryptophan. The order of the fields is D gene, clone size, J gene, V gene, CDR3 DNA, CDR3 protein. The D gene is left open where the match is weak. Size is stated for part of the rows, as once, few or many counts, or as a class when the clone is expanded.

TRBD2 | . | TRBJ2-7 | TRBV30 | TGTGCCTGGAGTGTATTTGGGAGTCGCGGGAGGACCTACGAGCAGTACTTC | CAWSVFGSRGRTYEQYF
TRBD1 | . | TRBJ1-3 | TRBV4-3 | TGCGCCAGCAGCCAAGAGGGGACAGCCCGAGCTGGAAACACCATATATTTT | CASSQEGTARAGNTIYF
TRBD2 | . | TRBJ2-7 | TRBV5-4 | TGTGCCAGCTCCCGGGGGGGGTTGCCGCTCGAGCAGTACTTC | CASSRGGLPLEQYF
. | many | TRBJ2-2 | TRBV30 | TGTGCCTGGAGCGAACCCGGATTGGACACCGGGGAGCTGTTTTTT | CAWSEPGLDTGELFF
. | many | TRBJ2-5 | TRBV7-8 | TGTGCCAGCAGCTTTCAAAACCAGGCCCCAGAGACCCAGTACTTC | CASSFQNQAPETQYF
. | . | TRBJ2-3 | TRBV29-1 | TGCAGCGTTACTCCCCACCAAGGGACAGATACGCAGTATTTT | CSVTPHQGTDTQYF
. | many | TRBJ2-3 | TRBV2 | TGTGCCAGCAGTGACCGTAGTACGCAGTATTTT | CASSDRSTQYF
. | few | TRBJ2-2 | TRBV5-1 | TGCGCCAGCAGCTTACCAGGGTTCTCTAACACCGGGGAGCTGTTTTTT | CASSLPGFSNTGELFF
. | many | TRBJ2-7 | TRBV2 | TGCGCCAGCAGCCAAGATAACTTCCCTGCCTACGAGCAGTACTTC | CASSQDNFPAYEQYF
TRBD1 | many | TRBJ1-2 | TRBV27 | TGTGCCAGCAGTCGAATCGGGACAGGGAGAATGTATGGCTACACCTTC | CASSRIGTGRMYGYTF
TRBD1 | . | TRBJ2-5 | TRBV28 | TGTGCCAGCAGTCCGACCGGGACAGTTCTTGGGACCCAGTACTTC | CASSPTGTVLGTQYF
TRBD1 | many | TRBJ2-2 | TRBV11-2 | TGTGCCAGCAGCCGCCGACTCGGGACAGGGACCACCGGGGAGCTGTTTTTT | CASSRRLGTGTTGELFF
. | many | TRBJ2-3 | TRBV20-1 | TGCAGTGCTAGTTTGACTCAGGGAGATACGCAGTATTTT | CSASLTQGDTQYF
. | many | TRBJ2-2 | TRBV6-1 | TGTGCCAGCAGACAAAGCCGGCTAGGGGTTTCCGGGGAGCTGTTTTTT | CASRQSRLGVSGELFF
TRBD2 | many | TRBJ2-5 | TRBV11-3 | TGTGCCAGCAGCCCGTACAGTTTCCCGGGACTAGCGGGAGGGTCCCCCCAAGAGACCCAGTACTTC | CASSPYSFPGLAGGSPQETQYF
. | many | TRBJ2-3 | TRBV30 | TGTGCCTGGAGTGTATCTAGACGCCAGTCCACAGATACGCAGTATTTT | CAWSVSRRQSTDTQYF
. | many | TRBJ2-7 | TRBV11-3 | TGTGCCAGCAGCTTAGGAGACTTCGGGAGCGAGCAGTACTTC | CASSLGDFGSEQYF
. | . | TRBJ1-1 | TRBV6-5 | TGTGCCAGCAGTTACCGGGGGCACACTGAAGCTTTCTTT | CASSYRGHTEAFF
. | many | TRBJ1-2 | TRBV28 | TGTGCCAGCACGGGTGCAGATAACTATGGCTACACCTTC | CASTGADNYGYTF
. | many | TRBJ2-2 | TRBV19 | TGTGCCAGTAGTACGACAGCTACCGGGGAGCTGTTTTTT | CASSTTATGELFF
. | . | TRBJ1-5 | TRBV19 | TGTGCCAGTAGTACAGTAGGTCCCCAGCATTTT | CASSTVGPQHF
. | . | TRBJ1-5 | TRBV7-2 | TGTGCCAGCAGCTTATATGGGAAGCCCCAGCATTTT | CASSLYGKPQHF
TRBD1 | many | TRBJ2-1 | TRBV11-1 | TGTGCCAGCAGCCAAGGACAGGGCCTGTTCTTC | CASSQGQGLFF
TRBD1 | many | TRBJ1-6 | TRBV10-3 | TGTGCCATCGCCAGGGGGGGGGCCGACAATTCACCCCTCCACTTT | CAIARGGADNSPLHF
. | . | TRBJ1-5 | TRBV7-9 | TGTGCCAGCAGCTTAGGCGTTGGACAGTTAAATCAGCCCCAGCATTTT | CASSLGVGQLNQPQHF
. | . | TRBJ1-2 | TRBV28 | TGTGCCAGCAGTACGGGGGGGCCGAACTATGGCTACACCTTC | CASSTGGPNYGYTF